This T cell receptor (beta chain) is from a study of T cell responses to AZD1222 COVID-19 vaccine. The study, taken as a whole, reports: The repertoires were collected only after the peak T cell response. It should be noted that donors were predominantly white British and more often female, and clonal diversity was possibly underestimated. Unmutated variant regions reportedly attract nearly half of all spike-specific TCRs.

Profiled with immunoSEQ multiplex PCR; TCRdb holds only in-frame clones, not every one. The sample lists approximately 65,000 clones, around nine tenths seen once, with roughly 7.3% in the top ten. Details on this clone: What it binds is unknown.

The sequence was obtained from an adult in good health. Sequencing used peripheral blood, obtained on day 0 of AZD1222 vaccination.

CDR3 sequence: CASSPPGLPYEQYF. CDR3 DNA: TGTGCCAGCTCACCACCGGGACTACCCTACGAGCAGTACTTC. The chain recombines TRBV18 with TRBJ2-7, with TRBD2 identical over 7 bases. The CDR3 covers 14 residues. Germline V gene data show CDR1 as KGHSH and CDR2 as LQKENI. Trimming cost V 0 bases and J 2 bases; bases outside gene matches: 1.